The 29 T cell receptor beta chains presented below share a single source sample, sequenced in a study of cytomegalovirus exposure and HLA in healthy donors. PCR amplification relied on 60 Vbeta primers (plus 13 Jbeta primers). The data were produced by immunoSEQ multiplex PCR, yet TCRdb's version contains in-frame clones alone and is incomplete. Of more than 130,000 clones in the sample, approximately 80% are singletons; the top ten hold 5.1%. Sequencing was performed on PBMCs. All receptors derive from a male donor in good health and CMV-seronegative.

The chain combines TRBV19 with TRBJ2-2, with a possible D match to TRBD1 (5 bases). Trimming left V 1 base short and J 6 bases short, with 9 bases between. The V gene's germline CDR1 is LNHDA and CDR2 SQIVND (reference sequence). The CDR3 covers 14 residues. CDR3 amino acids: CASSIGRASGELFF. The CDR3 coding sequence is TGTGCCAGTAGTATAGGCAGGGCGTCCGGGGAGCTGTTTTTT.

The chain uses TRBV4-3 and TRBJ2-1; D is possibly TRBD1 (6 bases). V lost 0 bases and J lost 7, with 16 bases in between. The germline gives CDR1 LGHNA, CDR2 YSLEER. The CDR3 has 16 residues. Written as DNA, the CDR3 is TGCGCCAGCAGCCAAGAAGTGGTGGCCAGGGGTAATGAGCAGTTCTTC. This translates into CASSQEVVARGNEQFF.

This clone has only one observation. The chain combines TRBV5-1 with TRBJ2-3; no clear D gene. Germline V CDR1 and CDR2: SGHRS, YFSETQ. Trimming removed 0 bases from V and 5 bases from J, with 10 bases in between. This CDR3 is built from 14 residues. CDR3 bases: TGCGCCAGCAGCTTGGCCTTATCTGTAGATACGCAGTATTTT. It specifies CASSLALSVDTQYF.

The J gene is TRBJ2-1, the V gene TRBV4-2; 16 bases are shared with TRBD2. Germline V gene sequence: CDR1 LGHNA, CDR2 YNFKEQ. The CDR3 extends over 16 amino acids. V gave up 6 bases and J gave up 10 bases; unmatched junction bases: 9. The CDR3 reads CASSSHPGLAGGEQFF. DNA for the CDR3: TGTGCCAGCAGTTCTCACCCGGGACTAGCGGGGGGGGAGCAGTTCTTC.

This chain links TRBV7-2 with TRBJ2-2, with D unclear. V was pared by 6 bases and J by 6 bases, with 8 bases between. The length of the CDR3 is 12 residues. The germline CDR1 and CDR2 sequences are SGHTA and FQGNSA. CDR3 coding DNA: TGTGCCAGCAGACTCTACCCCGGGGAGCTGTTTTTT. It yields the protein CASRLYPGELFF.

This rearrangement joins TRBV18 to TRBJ2-5, with TRBD1 identical over 9 bases. This CDR3 has 15 amino acids. Germline V gene lookup returns CDR1 KGHSH and CDR2 LQKENI. V lost 3 bases, J lost 2 bases, and 4 bases stayed unmatched. CDR3 in amino acids: CASSPGTGTQETQYF. DNA for the CDR3: TGTGCCAGCTCACCCGGGACAGGGACACAAGAGACCCAGTACTTC.

V gene TRBV29-1 combines with J gene TRBJ2-3; D perhaps matches TRBD1 (6 bases). The CDR3 length is 12 residues. Germline V gene data show CDR1 as SQVTM and CDR2 as ANQGSEA. With 6 bases removed from V and 4 bases from J, the gap between germline ends came to 11 bases. The chain's CDR3 is CSVVDRPDTQYF. In DNA form, the CDR3 reads TGCAGCGTCGTCGACAGGCCAGATACGCAGTATTTT.

This rearrangement joins TRBV28 to TRBJ2-7; the match to TRBD1 covers 8 bases. V lost 4 bases and J lost 3; bases outside the gene matches: 5. Germline loops: CDR1 MDHEN, CDR2 SYDVKM. The CDR3 is 14 residues long. CDR3 protein: CASSSGQGHYEQYF. The CDR3 coding sequence is TGTGCCAGCAGTTCCGGACAGGGCCACTACGAGCAGTACTTC.

The chain uses TRBV4-2 and TRBJ2-2; TRBD2 matches 8 bases. V trimming: 1 base; J trimming: 2 bases; junction bases outside the gene matches: 3. The CDR3 covers 16 residues. The germline V gene has CDR1 LGHNA and CDR2 YNFKEQ. The CDR3 is CASSQVLAGNTGELFF. CDR3 coding DNA: TGTGCCAGCAGCCAAGTGCTAGCGGGTAACACCGGGGAGCTGTTTTTT.

In this sample, this clone turned up a few times. This sequence joins TRBV27 and TRBJ2-3, with 8 bases fitting TRBD2. The CDR3 is 14 residues long. CDR1 MNHEY and CDR2 SMNVEV come from the germline V gene (reference sequence). With 4 bases clipped from V and 4 bases from J, the junction kept 4 bases outside the gene matches. The CDR3 nucleotides read TGTGCCAGCAGTTCCCCGGGACTAGCAGATACGCAGTATTTT. Residues: CASSSPGLADTQYF.

This clone was seen more than once but under ten times. The V call is TRBV9, the J call TRBJ1-1; D remains ambiguous. Looked up from germline, CDR1 is SGDLS and CDR2 is YYNGEE. The V gene lost 2 bases and the J gene lost 3 bases, with 8 bases spanning the gap. The CDR3 runs to 13 residues. Here the CDR3 reads CASSVAGHTEAFF. The CDR3 DNA is TGTGCCAGCAGCGTTGCGGGCCACACTGAAGCTTTCTTT.

The genes are TRBV9 and TRBJ2-1, with 10 bases that match TRBD1. Germline CDR1 reads SGDLS; CDR2 reads YYNGEE. V trimming: 3 bases; J trimming: 6 bases; junction bases outside the gene matches: 6. The CDR3 has 15 amino acids. The CDR3 sequence is CASSARQGASNEQFF. The CDR3 DNA follows: TGTGCCAGCAGCGCTAGACAGGGGGCGTCCAATGAGCAGTTCTTC.

Only a few counts were recorded for this clone. The rearrangement links TRBV5-1 to TRBJ1-2; D is perhaps TRBD1 (6 bases). This CDR3 has 15 amino acids. V was clipped by 0 bases and J by 4 bases, with 13 bases between them. Germline V gives CDR1 SGHRS, CDR2 YFSETQ. The CDR3 DNA reads TGCGCCAGCAGCTTGGGGACAGCTTCGCCCTATGGCTACACCTTC. Translating gives CASSLGTASPYGYTF.

The chain has TRBV19 and TRBJ1-5; D unresolved. Trimming stripped 2 bases from V and 5 bases from J, with 10 bases between. There are 14 residues in the CDR3. Per germline, CDR1 LNHDA and CDR2 SQIVND (reference sequence). The CDR3 nucleotides read TGTGCCAGTAGTATAAGGGAGCTCGATCAGCCCCAGCATTTT. It is translated as CASSIRELDQPQHF.

This sequence joins TRBV7-2 and TRBJ2-3; 7 bases match TRBD2. The length of the CDR3 is 17 residues. Trimming removed 5 bases from V and 1 base from J; junction bases left unmatched: 12. In germline, CDR1 is SGHTA, CDR2 FQGNSA. The DNA for the CDR3 is TGTGCCAGCAGCCGATTGGCGGGGGTCATGCGCACAGATACGCAGTATTTT. Its translation is CASSRLAGVMRTDTQYF.

The chain couples TRBV14 to TRBJ1-2, with D possibly being TRBD1 (5 bases). Germline CDR1 and CDR2: SGHDN and FVKESK. V was clipped by 0 bases and J by 7 bases, with 15 bases between them. The CDR3 has 15 residues. The CDR3 nucleotides are TGTGCCAGCAGCCAAGAGACAGTAAGAGGAGTTGGCTACACCTTC. Residues: CASSQETVRGVGYTF. The full variable domain, rest sourced from reference TRBV14 and TRBJ1-2, is EAGVTQFPSHSVIEKGQTVTLRCDPISGHDNLYWYRRVMGKEIKFLLHFVKESKQDESGMPNNRFLAERTGGTYSTLKVQPAELEDSGVYFCASSQETVRGVGYTFGSGTRLTVV.

This clone was recorded only once. The V call is TRBV7-9, the J call TRBJ1-2; TRBD1 aligns across 7 bases. V was clipped by 5 bases and J by 4 bases; unmatched bases: 7. The CDR3 runs to 14 residues. CDR1 SEHNR and CDR2 FQNEAQ come from the germline V gene (reference sequence). The CDR3 region has the DNA TGTGCCAGCAGCCCCGAGGGGGCCTCCTATGGCTACACCTTC. Protein: CASSPEGASYGYTF.

The rearrangement links TRBV7-2 to TRBJ1-3; no clear D gene. The CDR3 runs to 17 residues. The germline CDR1 and CDR2 sequences are SGHTA and FQGNSA. With 2 bases removed from V and 0 bases from J, the gap between germline ends came to 14 bases. The CDR3 loop reads CASSLRPGSRSGNTIYF. DNA for the CDR3: TGTGCCAGCAGCTTAAGGCCAGGATCCCGCTCTGGAAACACCATATATTTT.

This sequence joins TRBV29-1 and TRBJ2-1; the match to TRBD2 covers 7 bases. Trimming removed 4 bases from V and 7 bases from J; junction bases left unmatched: 4. The CDR3 runs to 12 residues. Germline loops: CDR1 SQVTM, CDR2 ANQGSEA. The CDR3 protein is CSVGRGMNEQFF. In DNA form, the CDR3 reads TGCAGCGTTGGGCGGGGGATGAATGAGCAGTTCTTC.

In its sample, this clone was seen once. The chain employs TRBV7-9 and TRBJ2-6; 7 positions agree with TRBD1. CDR1 is SEHNR and CDR2 is FQNEAQ in the germline V gene (reference sequence). J gave up 0 bases and V 6 bases, and 8 bases lay outside the gene matches. This CDR3 comprises 17 residues. CDR3 in DNA: TGTGCCAGCAGTTCCGGGACAGTCTTCTCTGGGGCCAACGTCCTGACTTTC. The encoded protein is CASSSGTVFSGANVLTF.

A few counts support this clone. The rearrangement joins TRBV27 to TRBJ2-2, with D perhaps TRBD1 (6 bases). Germline V gene lookup returns CDR1 MNHEY and CDR2 SMNVEV (reference sequence). The CDR3 is made up of 15 amino acids. The V end lost 2 bases, the J end lost 5 bases, and 12 bases lay between the germline ends. The CDR3 nucleotides are TGTGCCAGCAGTTTAAATTACAGGGCAACCGGGGAGCTGTTTTTT. It yields the protein CASSLNYRATGELFF.

J is TRBJ1-1 and V is TRBV11-2, with 7 bases fitting TRBD1. Trimming removed 4 bases from V and 11 bases from J; junction bases left unmatched: 7. The CDR3 is 12 residues long. CDR1 is SGHAT and CDR2 is FQNNGV in the germline V gene. The chain's CDR3 is CASSSSTGKAFF. CDR3 DNA sequence: TGTGCCAGCAGCTCGTCGACAGGGAAGGCTTTCTTT.

The rearrangement links TRBV7-9 to TRBJ2-1; 8 bases align to TRBD1. The V and J ends lost 4 bases and 2 bases, in that order; junction bases with no gene match: 7. The germline V gene has CDR1 SEHNR and CDR2 FQNEAQ (reference sequence). The CDR3 loop spans 16 amino acids. The CDR3 spells CASSSLLQGAYNEQFF. The CDR3 DNA sequence: TGTGCCAGCAGCTCCCTATTACAGGGGGCCTACAATGAGCAGTTCTTC.

The chain recombines TRBV7-9 with TRBJ2-1; 11 nucleotides line up with TRBD2. Trimming at V came to 7 bases and at J to 3 bases, leaving 11 bases not matched to a gene. Looked up from germline, CDR1 is SEHNR and CDR2 is FQNEAQ (reference sequence). CDR3 length: 17 amino acids. This CDR3 is CASMPTPGLAVYNEQFF. The DNA of the CDR3 is TGTGCCAGCATGCCGACGCCGGGACTAGCGGTCTACAATGAGCAGTTCTTC.

The chain has TRBV13 and TRBJ1-2, with 10 bases fitting TRBD1. Looked up from germline, CDR1 is PRHDT and CDR2 is FYEKMQ (reference sequence). With V trimmed by 4 bases and J by 5 bases, 7 bases remained unmatched. The CDR3 runs to 15 residues. DNA for the CDR3: TGTGCCAGCAGCTCATGGGACAGGGGTACTTATGGCTACACCTTC. It translates to CASSSWDRGTYGYTF.

The chain recombines TRBV5-4 with TRBJ1-2, with D perhaps TRBD1 (6 bases). Deletions cut 2 bases from V and 4 bases from J, with 9 bases between. The germline V gene has CDR1 SGHNT and CDR2 YYREEE (reference sequence). This CDR3 region has 13 residues. The CDR3 protein is CASSLDRLYGYTF. The CDR3 region has the DNA TGTGCCAGCAGCTTAGACAGGCTCTATGGCTACACCTTC.

The genes are TRBV5-1 and TRBJ2-7; TRBD2 is a possible D gene (7 bases). V was clipped by 2 bases and J by 4 bases, with 16 bases between them. The CDR3 extends over 15 amino acids. Germline CDR1 and CDR2: SGHRS and YFSETQ. CDR3 residues: CASSFLGGAAYEQYF. Here the CDR3 DNA reads TGCGCCAGCAGCTTCTTGGGGGGGGCTGCTTACGAGCAGTACTTC.

The V and J genes are TRBV11-1 and TRBJ1-2; the D is unclear. The CDR3 contains 14 residues. Deletions cut 4 bases from V and 0 bases from J, with 9 bases between. Germline V gives CDR1 SGHAT, CDR2 FQDESV (reference sequence). The CDR3 sequence: CASSSSLSNYGYTF. CDR3 nucleotides: TGTGCCAGCAGCTCGTCCCTCTCTAACTATGGCTACACCTTC.

This sequence joins TRBV7-3 and TRBJ2-1; TRBD2 agrees at 7 bases. Unmatched junction bases numbered 7, after V lost 5 bases and J lost 9 bases. The CDR3 contains 13 residues. CDR1 is SGHTA and CDR2 is FQGTGA in the germline V gene. For the CDR3, the DNA is TGTGCCAGCAGCCCCAGACTAGCCACTGAGCAGTTCTTC. It is translated as CASSPRLATEQFF.